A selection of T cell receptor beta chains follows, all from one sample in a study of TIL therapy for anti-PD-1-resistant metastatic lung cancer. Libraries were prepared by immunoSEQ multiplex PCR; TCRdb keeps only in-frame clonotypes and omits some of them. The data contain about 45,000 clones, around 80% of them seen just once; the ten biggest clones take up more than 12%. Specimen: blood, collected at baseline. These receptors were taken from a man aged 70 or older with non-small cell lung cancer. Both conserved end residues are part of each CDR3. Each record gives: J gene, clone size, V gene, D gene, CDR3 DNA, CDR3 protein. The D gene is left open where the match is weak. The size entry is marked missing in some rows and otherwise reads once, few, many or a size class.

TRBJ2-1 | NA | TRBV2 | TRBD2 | TGTGCCAGCAGTGATAGCGGGAGGGCCGGGAGCTCCTACAATGAGCAGTTCTTC | CASSDSGRAGSSYNEQFF
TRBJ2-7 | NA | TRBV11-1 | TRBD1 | TGTGCCAGCAGCTGGACAGGGGGCCACTACGAGCAGTACTTC | CASSWTGGHYEQYF
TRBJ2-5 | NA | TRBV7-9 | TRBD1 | TGTGCCAGCACCCCGACAGGGGGGCAAGGGACCCAGTACTTC | CASTPTGGQGTQYF
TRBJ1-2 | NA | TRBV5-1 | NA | TGCGCCAGCAGTCGACTCGGCCAACTCTATGGCTACACCTTC | CASSRLGQLYGYTF
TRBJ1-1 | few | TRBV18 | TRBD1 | TGTGCCAGCTCACCACGGCAGGGGGCCGCTGAAGCTTTCTTT | CASSPRQGAAEAFF
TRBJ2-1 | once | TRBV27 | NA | TGTGCCAGCAGTTTAAGTGGGGCGGGAAGCTCCTACAATGAGCAGTTCTTC | CASSLSGAGSSYNEQFF
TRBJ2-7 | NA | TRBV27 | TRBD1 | TGTGCCAGCAGTTCCACAGGGGTTCCCTACGAGCAGTACTTC | CASSSTGVPYEQYF
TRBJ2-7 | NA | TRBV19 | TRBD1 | TGTGCCAGTAGACACACGTCAGCGACAGGGCTGTACTTC | CASRHTSATGLYF
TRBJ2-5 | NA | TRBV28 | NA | TGTGCCAGCACCTCGCTTCGACCCGAGACCCAGTACTTC | CASTSLRPETQYF
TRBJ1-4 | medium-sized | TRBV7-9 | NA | TGTGCCAGCAGCGTTAGGGTGGGGCGAACTAATGAAAAACTGTTTTTT | CASSVRVGRTNEKLFF
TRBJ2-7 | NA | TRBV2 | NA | TGTGCCACCGCCCGGGGCTACGAGCAGTACTTC | CATARGYEQYF
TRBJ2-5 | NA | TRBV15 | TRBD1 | TGTGCCACCAGCGAGGGGACAGGGGGGACTCGAGAGACCCAGTACTTC | CATSEGTGGTRETQYF
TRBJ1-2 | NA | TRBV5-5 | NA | TGTGCCAGCAGCTTGTCTGAGGGGGGCTATGGCTACACCTTC | CASSLSEGGYGYTF
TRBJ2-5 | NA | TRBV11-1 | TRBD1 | TGTGCCAGCAGCTTCGAGACAGGGAAAGAGACCCAGTACTTC | CASSFETGKETQYF
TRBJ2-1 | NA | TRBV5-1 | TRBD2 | TGCGCCAGCAGCTTGGCCAGCGGGAGAGAGAATGAGCAGTTCTTC | CASSLASGRENEQFF
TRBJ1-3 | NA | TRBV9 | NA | TGTGCCAGCAGCGTGTTTCAGGGATCTGGAAACACCATATATTTT | CASSVFQGSGNTIYF
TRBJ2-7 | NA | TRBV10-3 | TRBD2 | TGTGCCATCAGGGGGGAGGGGAGCTCCTACGAGCAGTACTTC | CAIRGEGSSYEQYF
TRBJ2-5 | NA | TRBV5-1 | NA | TGCGCCAGCAGCTTAGGACAGCCGCAAGAGACCCAGTACTTC | CASSLGQPQETQYF
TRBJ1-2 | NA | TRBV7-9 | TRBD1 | TGTGCCAGCAGCCCACAGGGGGCATATGGCTACACCTTC | CASSPQGAYGYTF
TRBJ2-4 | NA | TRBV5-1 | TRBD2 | TGCGCCAGCAGCTTGGAGGGAGCGGGGAGATACATTCAGTACTTC | CASSLEGAGRYIQYF
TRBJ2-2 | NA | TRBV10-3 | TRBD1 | TGTGCCATCAGTGTGGGACAGGGGCCCCAAACCGGGGAGCTGTTTTTT | CAISVGQGPQTGELFF
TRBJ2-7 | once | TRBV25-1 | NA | TGTGCCAGCAGCCTCCAGGGTCGGGGCGACGAGCAGTACTTC | CASSLQGRGDEQYF
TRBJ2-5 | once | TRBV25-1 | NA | TGTGCCAGCAGAGGAATGGGGCGGATGCAAGAGACCCAGTACTTC | CASRGMGRMQETQYF
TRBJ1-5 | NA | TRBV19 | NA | TGTGCCACCACGAGACAAGGCGAAAGAGCCCAGCATTTT | CATTRQGERAQHF
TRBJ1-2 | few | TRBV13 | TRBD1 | TGTGCCAGCAGCGCCACTGACAGGGATGACTATGGCTACACCTTC | CASSATDRDDYGYTF
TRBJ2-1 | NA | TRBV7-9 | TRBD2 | TGTGCCAGCAGCTTTAGCGGGAGGAGCTCCTACAATGAGCAGTTCTTC | CASSFSGRSSYNEQFF
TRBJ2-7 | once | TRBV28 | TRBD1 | TGTGCCAGCAGTCCGTATGGGACAGGGGGCTACTACGAGCAGTACTTC | CASSPYGTGGYYEQYF
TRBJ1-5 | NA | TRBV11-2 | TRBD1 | TGTGCCAGCAGCCGGCGGGACAGGACCGTATCGAGCAATCAGCCCCAGCATTTT | CASSRRDRTVSSNQPQHF
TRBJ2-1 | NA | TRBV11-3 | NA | TGTGCCAGCAGAAATAGGATACGGGATGAGCAGTTCTTC | CASRNRIRDEQFF
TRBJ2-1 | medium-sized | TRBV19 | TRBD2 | TGTGCCAGTAGTAAAAGGATGGGACTAGACTACAATGAGCAGTTCTTC | CASSKRMGLDYNEQFF
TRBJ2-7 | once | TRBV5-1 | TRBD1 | TGCGCCAGCAGCTTGGGGGGACAGGGCAGATCCTACGAGCAGTACTTC | CASSLGGQGRSYEQYF
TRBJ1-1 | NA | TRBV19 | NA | TGTGCCAGTAGTAGCGCCCCTGGGAGGCGTAACACTGAAGCTTTCTTT | CASSSAPGRRNTEAFF
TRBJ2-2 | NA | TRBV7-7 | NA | TGTGCCAGCAGCCCGGACTTCCCCGGGGAGCTGTTTTTT | CASSPDFPGELFF
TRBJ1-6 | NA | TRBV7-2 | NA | TGTGCCAGCAGTTTAGACAGAACTTCACCCCTCCACTTT | CASSLDRTSPLHF
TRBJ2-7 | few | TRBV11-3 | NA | TGTGCCAGCAGCCTCAACGCGGTATCCTACGAGCAGTACTTC | CASSLNAVSYEQYF
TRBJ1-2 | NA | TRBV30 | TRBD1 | TGTGCCTGGAGTGCCCGACAGGGAGGCGGTGGCTACACCTTC | CAWSARQGGGGYTF
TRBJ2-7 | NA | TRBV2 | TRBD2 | TGTGCCAGCAACGCAGCGGGAGGGGAGGGGTACGAGCAGTACTTC | CASNAAGGEGYEQYF
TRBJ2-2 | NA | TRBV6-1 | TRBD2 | TGTGCCAGCAGTGTCCAGCGGGAGATGAACACCGGGGAGCTGTTTTTT | CASSVQREMNTGELFF
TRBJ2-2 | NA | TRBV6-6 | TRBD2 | TGTGCCAGCAGTTACCTAGCGGGAGGAGGAACCGGGGAGCTGTTTTTT | CASSYLAGGGTGELFF
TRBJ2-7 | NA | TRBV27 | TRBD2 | TGTGCCAGCAGTTTATACCCGGGGGGGCTCTCCTACGAGCAGTACTTC | CASSLYPGGLSYEQYF
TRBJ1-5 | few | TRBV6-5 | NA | TGTGCCAGCAGTCCCGTCGCTGGCCAGCCCCAGCATTTT | CASSPVAGQPQHF
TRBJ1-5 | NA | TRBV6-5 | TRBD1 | TGTGCCAGCACCAAATCAGGGGGAGATCAGCCCCAGCATTTT | CASTKSGGDQPQHF
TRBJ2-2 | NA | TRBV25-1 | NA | TGTGCCAGCAAGGAGACCGAAAACACCGGGGAGCTGTTTTTT | CASKETENTGELFF
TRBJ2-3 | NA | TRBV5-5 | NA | TGTGCCAGCGGTTTGAGTGTGCTGAGCACAGATACGCAGTATTTT | CASGLSVLSTDTQYF
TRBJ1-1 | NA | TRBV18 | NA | TGTGCCAGCTCACCGTCGAGGGACACTGAAGCTTTCTTT | CASSPSRDTEAFF
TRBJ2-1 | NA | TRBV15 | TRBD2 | TGTGCCACCAGCAGACAGCGGGGTTCCTACAATGAGCAGTTCTTC | CATSRQRGSYNEQFF
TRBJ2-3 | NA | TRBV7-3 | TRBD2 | TGTGCCAGCAGCTTCGGACTAGCTGGCAGCACAGATACGCAGTATTTT | CASSFGLAGSTDTQYF
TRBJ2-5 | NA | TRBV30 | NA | TGTGCCTGGAGATCTGGACTAAGGGAGACCCAGTACTTC | CAWRSGLRETQYF
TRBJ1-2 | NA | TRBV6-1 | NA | TGTGCCAGCAACGGAGGGATGTCTGGCTATGGCTACACCTTC | CASNGGMSGYGYTF
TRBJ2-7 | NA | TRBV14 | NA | TGTGCCAGCAGCCAAGGTTGGGGACCCTCGTTTACCTCCTACGAGCAGTACTTC | CASSQGWGPSFTSYEQYF
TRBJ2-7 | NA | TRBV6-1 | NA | TGTGCCAGCAGTGTTGGGGACAATTCCTACGAGCAGTACTTC | CASSVGDNSYEQYF
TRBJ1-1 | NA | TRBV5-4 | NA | TGTGCCAGCAGCCCAAAGGAGGGCATGAACACTGAAGCTTTCTTT | CASSPKEGMNTEAFF
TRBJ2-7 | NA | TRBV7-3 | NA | TGTGCCAGCAGCTCACGAAACACTGGGGAGCAGTACTTC | CASSSRNTGEQYF